The next 26 T cell receptor beta chains were all read from a single sample in a study of blood T cell repertoires in COVID-19. The method was immunoSEQ multiplex PCR; TCRdb's version includes in-frame clones alone and lacks a portion of them. The sample records 90,000 to 120,000 clones, more than 90% being singletons. Sample: peripheral blood. The receptor set was obtained from a man aged 65-85 years with acute or convalescent COVID-19.

This clone was seen only once. V gene TRBV4-3 combines with J gene TRBJ2-3; D is unclear. The CDR3 has 12 amino acids. V was shortened by 2 bases and J by 6 bases, with 6 bases between the two germline ends. Per germline, CDR1 LGHNA and CDR2 YSLEER. CDR3 bases: TGCGCCAGCAGCCAAACACCTGATACGCAGTATTTT. This sequence encodes CASSQTPDTQYF.

The chain joins TRBV12-3 or TRBV12-4 to TRBJ1-2; D unresolved. This CDR3 is built from 13 residues. Trimming stripped 5 bases from V and 7 bases from J, with 14 bases between. CDR3 sequence reads: CASSLDGISGYTF. Here the CDR3 DNA reads TGTGCCAGCAGTCTAGACGGGATAAGTGGCTACACCTTC.

V is TRBV6-2 or TRBV6-3 and J is TRBJ2-1; TRBD2 agrees at 11 bases. The ends lost 4 bases at V and 8 bases at J; junction bases unmatched: 10. In germline, CDR1 is MNHEY, CDR2 SVGEGT. The CDR3 runs 16 residues. In DNA, the CDR3 is TGTGCCAGCAGTTCCAGGTCACTAGCGGGAGTTCATGAGCAGTTCTTC. Translating it yields CASSSRSLAGVHEQFF.

The CDR3 nucleotides read TGTGCCAGCTCACCAGGACAGGGAGGGCAGCCCCAGCATTTT. Protein product: CASSPGQGGQPQHF. V usage is TRBV18 and J usage is TRBJ1-5, with 8 bases fitting TRBD1. J lost 7 bases, V lost 2 bases, and 4 bases had no gene match. CDR3 length: 14 amino acids. Germline assignment: CDR1 KGHSH and CDR2 LQKENI.

This clone was recorded only once. This rearrangement joins TRBV21-1 to TRBJ1-1. TRBV21-1 is a known pseudogene. The CDR3 covers 15 residues. This CDR3 is CASSYMREGNTEAFF. DNA of the CDR3: TGTGCCAGCAGCTATATGAGGGAGGGCAACACTGAAGCTTTCTTT.

The chain is built from TRBV10-3 and TRBJ2-7; D is uncertain. V dropped 10 bases and J dropped 0 bases, with 16 bases sitting between them. The CDR3 spans 14 residues. Germline lookup yields CDR1 ENHRY and CDR2 SYGVKD. The CDR3 region is CATSGGLDSYEQYF. CDR3 bases: TGTGCCACCTCGGGTGGTCTAGACTCCTACGAGCAGTACTTC.

This chain uses TRBV13 with TRBJ2-5; TRBD2 matches at 10 bases. The CDR3 is made up of 15 amino acids. Germline CDR1 and CDR2: PRHDT and FYEKMQ (reference sequence). Losses at the gene ends were 1 base for V and 7 bases for J; bases not matched to a gene: 6. The CDR3 loop is CASSLASGSYGTQYF. CDR3 bases: TGTGCCAGCAGCTTAGCTAGCGGGAGCTACGGGACCCAGTACTTC.

V usage is TRBV27 and J usage is TRBJ1-1; D gene ambiguous. Germline loops: CDR1 MNHEY, CDR2 SMNVEV (reference sequence). The V gene lost 7 bases and the J gene lost 4 bases, with 13 bases spanning the gap. The CDR3 loop spans 13 amino acids. The CDR3 nucleotides read TGTGCCAGCAAGGGATATGGAGGCACTGAAGCTTTCTTT. It codes for CASKGYGGTEAFF.

The genes are TRBV6-5 and TRBJ1-6, with D perhaps matching TRBD1 (6 bases). The CDR3 length is 13 residues. Germline V CDR1 and CDR2: MNHEY, SVGAGI. The ends were cut back, 5 bases at V and 8 bases at J, with 10 bases in the middle. The CDR3 region is CASSKYRDSPLHF. CDR3 in DNA: TGTGCCAGCAGTAAATACAGGGATTCACCCCTCCACTTT.

The chain couples TRBV7-3 to TRBJ2-1; D gene unclear. The CDR3 has 16 amino acids. V was pared by 1 base and J by 2 bases, with 12 bases between. Germline V gene lookup returns CDR1 SGHTA and CDR2 FQGTGA. The CDR3 nucleotides read TGTGCCAGCAGCTTAATAGTAACGCAAACCTACAATGAGCAGTTCTTC. Translated, it gives CASSLIVTQTYNEQFF.

The rearrangement uses TRBV5-8 and TRBJ1-4, with D tentatively TRBD1 (6 bases). The CDR3 has 16 residues. V shed 0 bases and J shed 4 bases, with 13 bases lying between them. Per germline, CDR1 SGHTS and CDR2 YDEGEE. The CDR3 is CASSLGQGTFNEKLFF. Here the CDR3 DNA reads TGTGCCAGCAGCTTGGGTCAGGGGACCTTTAATGAAAAACTGTTTTTT.

This chain connects TRBV5-1 to TRBJ2-3, with 7 nucleotides matching TRBD1. The germline CDR1 and CDR2 sequences are SGHRS and YFSETQ. With V trimmed by 5 bases and J by 6 bases, 6 bases remained unmatched. The length of the CDR3 is 13 residues. As DNA, the CDR3 is TGCGCCAGCAGTGACAGGGATCGGGATACGCAGTATTTT. Its protein product is CASSDRDRDTQYF.

This chain joins TRBV10-1 and TRBJ2-1; 13 nucleotides agree with TRBD2. J gave up 3 bases and V 3 bases, and 8 bases lay outside the gene matches. CDR1 and CDR2 from the germline V gene are WNHNN and SYGVQD (reference sequence). The CDR3 covers 18 residues. CDR3 bases: TGCGCCAGCAGTGACCCGACGGGACTAGCGGGGAGCTACAATGAGCAGTTCTTC. Protein sequence: CASSDPTGLAGSYNEQFF.

The rearrangement links TRBV2 to TRBJ1-4; a weak D match, TRBD1 (5 bases). This CDR3 has 16 residues. Trimming shortened V by 0 bases and J by 1 base, and 9 bases separated the two germline ends. From germline, CDR1 is SNHLY and CDR2 FYNNEI. This CDR3 is CASSEALDRTNEKLFF. The DNA for the CDR3 is TGTGCCAGCAGTGAAGCGCTTGACAGAACTAATGAAAAACTGTTTTTT.

The J gene is TRBJ1-2, the V gene TRBV5-6; D not resolved. The CDR3 runs to 15 residues. Germline CDR1 reads SGHDT; CDR2 reads YYEEEE. V lost 1 base, J lost 7 bases, and 17 bases lay in between. The CDR3 region has the DNA TGTGCCAGCAGCTTGATGGCGGGTCCGGGAATTGGCTACACCTTC. Amino acids: CASSLMAGPGIGYTF.

V and J are TRBV3-1 (or the pseudogene TRBV3-2) and TRBJ1-5, with 7 bases matching TRBD1. With V trimmed by 1 base and J by 4 bases, 4 bases remained unmatched. CDR1 LGHDT and CDR2 YNNKEL come from the germline V gene (reference sequence). This CDR3 has 15 residues. CDR3 amino acids: CASSQATGPNQPQHF. DNA of the CDR3: TGTGCCAGCAGCCAAGCGACAGGGCCAAATCAGCCCCAGCATTTT.

V usage is TRBV6-5 and J usage is TRBJ1-3; no firm D call. Germline values: CDR1 MNHEY, CDR2 SVGAGI. The CDR3 is made up of 15 amino acids. V shed 5 bases and J shed 0 bases, with 11 bases lying between them. CDR3 sequence reads: CASSTAYASGNTIYF. CDR3 nucleotide sequence: TGTGCCAGCAGTACCGCCTACGCCTCTGGAAACACCATATATTTT.

The chain carries TRBV5-1 and TRBJ1-1; 7 nucleotides line up with TRBD1. The V segment lost 2 bases and the J segment 6 bases; nucleotides outside the gene matches: 7. Germline loops: CDR1 SGHRS, CDR2 YFSETQ. The CDR3 covers 14 residues. This chain's CDR3 is CASSLGGFGAEAFF. CDR3 DNA sequence: TGCGCCAGCAGCTTAGGGGGCTTCGGAGCTGAAGCTTTCTTT.

This chain connects TRBV12-5 to TRBJ2-7; TRBD2 matches 12 bases. The CDR3 totals 17 residues. CDR1 is LGHNT and CDR2 is FRNRAP in the germline V gene. V lost 5 bases and J lost 2; bases outside the gene matches: 10. The CDR3 DNA is TGTGCTAGTGGTCTCCAAGGGCTAGCGGGGGGGCCCTACGAGCAGTACTTC. It specifies CASGLQGLAGGPYEQYF.

The rearrangement joins TRBV11-2 to TRBJ1-3, with 7 bases aligning to TRBD1. The CDR3 contains 15 residues. V lost 5 bases to trimming and J lost 0 bases; unmatched junction nucleotides: 4. The V gene's germline CDR1 is SGHAT and CDR2 FQNNGV. The DNA for the CDR3 is TGTGCCAGCAGCCCCCGGGACAGCTCTGGAAACACCATATATTTT. The encoded protein is CASSPRDSSGNTIYF.

The rearrangement joins TRBV3-1 (or the pseudogene TRBV3-2) to TRBJ1-5; D remains ambiguous. Trimming took off 1 base at V and 1 base at J, with 5 bases between the two ends. Germline-derived CDR1 and CDR2 are LGHDT and YNNKEL (reference sequence). The CDR3 runs to 14 residues. For the CDR3, the DNA is TGTGCCAGCAGCCAAGCACAGAGCAATCAGCCCCAGCATTTT. Its protein is CASSQAQSNQPQHF.

The chain uses TRBV7-2 and TRBJ1-1; TRBD1 aligns across 8 bases. The CDR3 extends over 15 amino acids. Germline CDR1 is SGHTA and CDR2 is FQGNSA. The V segment lost 1 base and the J segment 2 bases; nucleotides outside the gene matches: 3. CDR3 residues: CASSLVAGGNTEAFF. The CDR3 region has the DNA TGTGCCAGCAGCTTAGTCGCAGGGGGCAACACTGAAGCTTTCTTT.

V usage is TRBV5-1 and J usage is TRBJ1-1, with no clear D. From germline, CDR1 is SGHRS and CDR2 YFSETQ. Trimming pared 0 bases from V and 0 bases from J, leaving 9 bases between. The CDR3 sequence is 15 residues long. CDR3 bases: TGCGCCAGCAGCTTGGAGCGGGTTGTGAACACTGAAGCTTTCTTT. It specifies CASSLERVVNTEAFF. Looking up the rest from reference TRBV5-1 and TRBJ1-1 gives the full variable domain: KAGVTQTPRYLIKTRGQQVTLSCSPISGHRSVSWYQQTPGQGLQFLFEYFSETQRNKGNFPGRFSGRQFSNSRSEMNVSTLELGDSALYLCASSLERVVNTEAFFGQGTRLTVV.

CDR3 residues: CASSPELATFGEQYF. Here the CDR3 DNA reads TGTGCCAGCAGCCCCGAACTAGCGACTTTCGGCGAGCAGTACTTC. V and J are TRBV5-4 and TRBJ2-7; 7 bases match TRBD2. The J segment lost 6 bases and the V segment lost 4 bases, leaving 13 bases of the junction unmatched. Germline CDR1 is SGHNT and CDR2 is YYREEE (reference sequence). The CDR3 spans 15 residues. The whole variable domain, remainder taken from reference TRBV5-4 and TRBJ2-7, is ETGVTQSPTHLIKTRGQQVTLRCSSQSGHNTVSWYQQALGQGPQFIFQYYREEENGRGNFPPRFSGLQFPNYSSELNVNALELDDSALYLCASSPELATFGEQYFGPGTRLTVT.

The gene calls are TRBV5-1 and TRBJ1-3; D remains ambiguous. In germline, CDR1 is SGHRS, CDR2 YFSETQ. The CDR3 is 14 amino acids. V gave up 0 bases and J gave up 6 bases, with 10 bases separating them. The CDR3 DNA is TGCGCCAGCAGCTTGGGGGCTCGGGAAAACACCATATATTTT. It specifies CASSLGARENTIYF.

The chain employs TRBV24-1 and TRBJ2-3; TRBD1 matches at 7 bases. V shed 3 bases and J 4 bases; nucleotides not matched to a gene: 3. The CDR3 has 14 residues. Per germline, CDR1 KGHDR and CDR2 SFDVKD. The CDR3, as DNA: TGTGCCACCAGTGATGGGACAGCTTCAGATACGCAGTATTTT. Translation: CATSDGTASDTQYF.